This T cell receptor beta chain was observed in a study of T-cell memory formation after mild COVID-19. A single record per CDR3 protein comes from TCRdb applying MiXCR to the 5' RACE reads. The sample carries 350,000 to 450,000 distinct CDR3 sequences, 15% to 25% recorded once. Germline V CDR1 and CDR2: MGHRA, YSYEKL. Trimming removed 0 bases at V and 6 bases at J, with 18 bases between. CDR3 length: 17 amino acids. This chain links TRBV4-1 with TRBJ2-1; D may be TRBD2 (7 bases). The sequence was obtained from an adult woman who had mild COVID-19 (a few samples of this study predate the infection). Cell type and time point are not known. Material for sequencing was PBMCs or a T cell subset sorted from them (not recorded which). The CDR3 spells CASSQDSGGALRNEQFF. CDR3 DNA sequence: TGCGCCAGCAGCCAAGATAGTGGGGGGGCCTTGCGCAATGAGCAGTTCTTC.